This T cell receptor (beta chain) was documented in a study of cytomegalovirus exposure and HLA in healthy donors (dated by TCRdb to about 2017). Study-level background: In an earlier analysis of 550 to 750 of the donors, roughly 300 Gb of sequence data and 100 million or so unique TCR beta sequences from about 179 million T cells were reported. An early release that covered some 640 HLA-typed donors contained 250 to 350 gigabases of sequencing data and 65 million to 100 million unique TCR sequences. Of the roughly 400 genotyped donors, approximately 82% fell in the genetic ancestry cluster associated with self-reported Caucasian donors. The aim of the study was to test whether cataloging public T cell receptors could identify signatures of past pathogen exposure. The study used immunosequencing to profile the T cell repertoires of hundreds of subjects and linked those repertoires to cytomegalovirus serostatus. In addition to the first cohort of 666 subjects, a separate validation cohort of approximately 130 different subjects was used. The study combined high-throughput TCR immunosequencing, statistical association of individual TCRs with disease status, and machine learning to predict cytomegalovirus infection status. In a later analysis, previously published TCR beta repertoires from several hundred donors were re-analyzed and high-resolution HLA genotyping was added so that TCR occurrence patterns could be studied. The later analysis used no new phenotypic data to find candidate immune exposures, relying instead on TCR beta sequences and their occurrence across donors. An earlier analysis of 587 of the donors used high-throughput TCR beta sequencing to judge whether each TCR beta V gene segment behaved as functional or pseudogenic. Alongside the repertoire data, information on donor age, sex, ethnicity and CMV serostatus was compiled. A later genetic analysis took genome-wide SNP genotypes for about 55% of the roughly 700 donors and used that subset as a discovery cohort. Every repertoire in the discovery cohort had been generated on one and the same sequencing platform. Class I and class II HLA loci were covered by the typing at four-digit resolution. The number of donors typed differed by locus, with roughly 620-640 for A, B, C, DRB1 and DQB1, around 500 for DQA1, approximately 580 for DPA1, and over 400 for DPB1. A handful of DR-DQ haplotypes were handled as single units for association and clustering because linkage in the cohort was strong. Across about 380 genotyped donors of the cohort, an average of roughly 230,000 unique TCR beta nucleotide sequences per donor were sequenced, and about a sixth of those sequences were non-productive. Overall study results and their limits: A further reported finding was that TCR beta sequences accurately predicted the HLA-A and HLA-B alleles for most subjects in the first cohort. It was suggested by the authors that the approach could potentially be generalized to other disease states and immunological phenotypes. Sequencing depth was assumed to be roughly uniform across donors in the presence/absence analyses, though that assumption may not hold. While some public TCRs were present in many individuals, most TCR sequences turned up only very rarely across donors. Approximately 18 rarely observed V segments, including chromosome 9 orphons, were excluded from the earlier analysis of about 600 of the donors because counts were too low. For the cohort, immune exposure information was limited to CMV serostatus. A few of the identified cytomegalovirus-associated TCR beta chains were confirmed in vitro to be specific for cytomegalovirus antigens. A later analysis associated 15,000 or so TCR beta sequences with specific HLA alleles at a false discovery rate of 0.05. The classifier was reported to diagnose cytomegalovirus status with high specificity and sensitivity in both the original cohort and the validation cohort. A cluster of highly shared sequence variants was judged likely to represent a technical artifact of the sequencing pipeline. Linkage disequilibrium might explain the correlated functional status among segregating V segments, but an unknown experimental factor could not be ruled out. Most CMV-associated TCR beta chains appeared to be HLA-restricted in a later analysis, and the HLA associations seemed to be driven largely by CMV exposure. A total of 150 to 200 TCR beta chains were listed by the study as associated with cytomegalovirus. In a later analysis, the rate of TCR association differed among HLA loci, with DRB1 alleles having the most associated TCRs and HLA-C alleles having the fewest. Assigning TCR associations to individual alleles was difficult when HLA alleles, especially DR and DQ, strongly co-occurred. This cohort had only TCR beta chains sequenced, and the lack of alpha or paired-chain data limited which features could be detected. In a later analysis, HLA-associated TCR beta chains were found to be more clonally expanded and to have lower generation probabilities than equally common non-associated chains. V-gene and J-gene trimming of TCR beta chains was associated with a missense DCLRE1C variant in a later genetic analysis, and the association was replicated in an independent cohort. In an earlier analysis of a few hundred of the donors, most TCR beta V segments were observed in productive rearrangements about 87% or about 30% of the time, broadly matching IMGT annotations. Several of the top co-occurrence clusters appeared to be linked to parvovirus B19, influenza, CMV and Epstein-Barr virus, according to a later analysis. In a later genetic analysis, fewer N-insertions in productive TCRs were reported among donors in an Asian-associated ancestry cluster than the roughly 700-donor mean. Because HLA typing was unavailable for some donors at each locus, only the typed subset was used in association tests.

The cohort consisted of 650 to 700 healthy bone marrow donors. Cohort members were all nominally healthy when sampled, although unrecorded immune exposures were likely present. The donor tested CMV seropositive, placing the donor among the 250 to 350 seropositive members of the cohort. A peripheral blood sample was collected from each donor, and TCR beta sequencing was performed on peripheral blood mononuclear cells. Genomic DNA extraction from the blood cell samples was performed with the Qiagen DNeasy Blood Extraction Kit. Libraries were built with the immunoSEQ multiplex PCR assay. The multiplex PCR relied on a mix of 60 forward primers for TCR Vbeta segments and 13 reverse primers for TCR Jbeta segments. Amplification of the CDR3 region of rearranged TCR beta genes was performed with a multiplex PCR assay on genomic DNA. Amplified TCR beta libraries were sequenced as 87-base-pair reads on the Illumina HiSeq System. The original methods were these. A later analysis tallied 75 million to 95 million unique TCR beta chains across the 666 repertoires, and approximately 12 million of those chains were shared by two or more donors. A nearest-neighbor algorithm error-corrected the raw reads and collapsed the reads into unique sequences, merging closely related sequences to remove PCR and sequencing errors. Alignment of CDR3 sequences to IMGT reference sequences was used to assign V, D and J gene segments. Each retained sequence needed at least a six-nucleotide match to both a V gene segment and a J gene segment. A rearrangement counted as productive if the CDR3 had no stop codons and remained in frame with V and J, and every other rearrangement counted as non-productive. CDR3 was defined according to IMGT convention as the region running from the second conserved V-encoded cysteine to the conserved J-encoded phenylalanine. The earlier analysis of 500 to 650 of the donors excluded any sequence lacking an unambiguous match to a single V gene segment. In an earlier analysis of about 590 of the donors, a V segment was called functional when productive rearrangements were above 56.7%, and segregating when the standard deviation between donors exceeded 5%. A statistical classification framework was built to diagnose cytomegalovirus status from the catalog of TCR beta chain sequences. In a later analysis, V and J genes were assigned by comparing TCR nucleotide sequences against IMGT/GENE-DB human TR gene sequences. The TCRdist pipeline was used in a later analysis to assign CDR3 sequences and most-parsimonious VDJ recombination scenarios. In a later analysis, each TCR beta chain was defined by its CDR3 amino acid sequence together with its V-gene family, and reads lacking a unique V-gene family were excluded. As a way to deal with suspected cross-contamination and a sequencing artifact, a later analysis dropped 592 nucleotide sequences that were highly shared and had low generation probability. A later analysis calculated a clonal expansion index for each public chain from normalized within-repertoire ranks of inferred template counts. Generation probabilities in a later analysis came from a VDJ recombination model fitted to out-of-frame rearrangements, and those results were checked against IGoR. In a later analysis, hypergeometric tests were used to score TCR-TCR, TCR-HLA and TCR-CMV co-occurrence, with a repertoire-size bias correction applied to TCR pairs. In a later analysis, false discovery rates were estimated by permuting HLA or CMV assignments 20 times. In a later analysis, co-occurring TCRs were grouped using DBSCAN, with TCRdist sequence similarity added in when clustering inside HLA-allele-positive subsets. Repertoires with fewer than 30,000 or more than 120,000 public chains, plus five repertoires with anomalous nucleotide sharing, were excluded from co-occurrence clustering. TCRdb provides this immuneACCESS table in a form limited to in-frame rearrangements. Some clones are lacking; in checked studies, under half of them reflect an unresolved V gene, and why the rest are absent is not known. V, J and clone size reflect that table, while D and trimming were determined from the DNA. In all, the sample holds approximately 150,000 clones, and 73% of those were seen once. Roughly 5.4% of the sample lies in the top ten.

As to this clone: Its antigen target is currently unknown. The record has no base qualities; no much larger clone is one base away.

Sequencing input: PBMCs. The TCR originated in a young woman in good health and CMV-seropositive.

The DNA is as follows: TGTGCCAGCAGTCATGGGCGAAACACTGAAGCTTTCTTT. This codes for CASSHGRNTEAFF. The chain uses TRBV27 and TRBJ1-1; confidence is insufficient to name the D gene. V and J lose 5 bases and 2 bases, and a span of 9 bases separates them. Including cysteine and phenylalanine, the CDR3 has 13 amino acids. The read is trimmed to its CDR3 DNA, 39 bases read in frame from base 1. The germline V gene (reference sequence) yields MNHEY for CDR1 and SMNVEV for CDR2.